Each of the 30 T cell receptor beta chains below was sequenced from the same sample in a study of CD8+ T cells in alopecia areata. Treatment meaning: oral pan-JAK inhibitor, 5-10 mg twice daily. The sequencing template was cDNA reverse transcribed from extracted RNA. Method: immunoSEQ multiplex PCR; TCRdb's copy keeps in-frame clones and lacks some. There are roughly 280,000 clones in the sample; about three fifths occur only once, and around 0.92% lies in the top ten. The sample in question was CD4+ T cells sorted from blood, obtained at roughly week 52, from a patient treated with tofacitinib. Receptors were obtained from a human donor with alopecia areata.

V is TRBV30 and J is TRBJ2-7, with TRBD1 identical over 11 bases. The V gene's germline CDR1 is GTSNPN and CDR2 SVGIG (reference sequence). V lost 5 bases, J lost 1 base, and 4 bases stayed unmatched. CDR3 length equals 14 residues. CDR3 sequence: CAWGDRGRSYEQYF. The CDR3 nucleotides are TGTGCCTGGGGGGACAGGGGGAGATCCTACGAGCAGTACTTC.

CDR3 bases: TGTGCCTGGAGTTCTACTGAAGGAACGCAGTATTTT. Amino acids: CAWSSTEGTQYF. The J gene is TRBJ2-3, the V gene TRBV30; the D is unclear. V was cut by 2 bases and J by 9 bases, with 12 bases left in between. The germline CDR1 and CDR2 sequences are GTSNPN and SVGIG (reference sequence). There are 12 residues in the CDR3. Supplemented by reference TRBV30 and TRBJ2-3, the full variable domain reads SQTIHQWPATLVQPVGSPLSLECTVEGTSNPNLYWYRQAAGRGLQLLFYSVGIGQISSEVPQNLSASRPQDRQFILSSKKLLLSDSGFYLCAWSSTEGTQYFGPGTRLTVL.

This clone was recorded a few times. The V and J genes are TRBV29-1 and TRBJ2-3, with D possibly being TRBD2 (5 bases). This CDR3 is 13 amino acids long. V was trimmed by 7 bases and J by 1 base, leaving 12 bases between them. Germline V lookup: CDR1 SQVTM, CDR2 ANQGSEA. For the CDR3, the DNA is TGCAGCGCCGCGTTGCGGGGCACAGATACGCAGTATTTT. Its translation is CSAALRGTDTQYF.

The chain carries TRBV2 and TRBJ1-6; D might be TRBD1 (6 bases). Germline loops: CDR1 SNHLY, CDR2 FYNNEI. The CDR3 covers 16 residues. The V gene lost 6 bases and the J gene lost 2 bases, with 14 bases spanning the gap. CDR3 DNA: TGTGCCAGCAGGGCAGGACAGCCTCCCTATAATTCACCCCTCCACTTT. Its translation is CASRAGQPPYNSPLHF.

The CDR3 bases are TGTGCCAGCACCAACGGGGCTTACTCCTACGAGCAGTACTTC. Its protein product is CASTNGAYSYEQYF. The V and J genes are TRBV2 and TRBJ2-7; D might be TRBD1 or TRBD2, each matching 5 bases. The CDR3 is made up of 14 amino acids. CDR1 is SNHLY, CDR2 FYNNEI, per germline. V dropped 7 bases and J dropped 0 bases, with 13 bases sitting between them.

The chain uses TRBV29-1 and TRBJ2-3; 9 positions match TRBD1. J lost 1 base, V lost 4 bases, and 0 bases had no gene match. Germline V gives CDR1 SQVTM, CDR2 ANQGSEA. This CDR3 has 13 residues. The CDR3 reads CSVGDRGTDTQYF. CDR3 nucleotides: TGCAGCGTTGGGGACAGGGGCACAGATACGCAGTATTTT.

The chain recombines TRBV2 with TRBJ1-5; D is ambiguous. Trimming left V 5 bases short and J 0 bases short, with 11 bases between. Germline CDR1 is SNHLY and CDR2 is FYNNEI. The CDR3 is 15 amino acids. Here the CDR3 DNA reads TGTGCCAGCAGTAGTCCGACAAATAGCAATCAGCCCCAGCATTTT. Translation gives CASSSPTNSNQPQHF.

This sequence joins TRBV18 and TRBJ2-7; no definite D call. V lost 3 bases and J 1 base, leaving 4 bases between the germline ends. Germline-derived CDR1 and CDR2 are KGHSH and LQKENI. The CDR3 sequence is 12 residues long. The CDR3 reads CASSPESYEQYF. The CDR3 region has the DNA TGTGCCAGCTCACCTGAGTCCTACGAGCAGTACTTC.

The chain has TRBV29-1 and TRBJ1-2, with 8 bases matching TRBD1. The V and J ends lost 6 bases and 8 bases, in that order; junction bases with no gene match: 8. Per the germline V gene, CDR1 is SQVTM and CDR2 is ANQGSEA. The CDR3 contains 12 residues. The CDR3 coding sequence is TGCAGCGTCGGGGCAGGGGGCAAGGGCTACACCTTC. Protein sequence: CSVGAGGKGYTF.

This chain links TRBV4-2 with TRBJ1-6, with no clear D. CDR3 length: 12 residues. Germline values: CDR1 LGHNA, CDR2 YNFKEQ. Trimming removed 4 bases from V and 17 bases from J, with 15 bases in between. The chain's CDR3 is CASSREEGRFHF. For the CDR3, the DNA is TGTGCCAGCAGCCGAGAGGAGGGAAGGTTCCACTTT.

The V gene is TRBV29-1, the J gene TRBJ2-3; tentatively, D is TRBD2 (6 bases). Trimming pared 4 bases from V and 6 bases from J, leaving 11 bases between. The CDR3 covers 12 residues. Germline assignment: CDR1 SQVTM and CDR2 ANQGSEA. Here the CDR3 reads CSVGGDFDTQYF. The CDR3 nucleotides are TGCAGCGTTGGGGGGGATTTCGATACGCAGTATTTT.

The chain combines TRBV11-2 with TRBJ2-7, with D possibly being TRBD1 (6 bases). This CDR3 comprises 13 residues. V dropped 7 bases and J dropped 7 bases, with 17 bases sitting between them. CDR1 SGHAT and CDR2 FQNNGV come from the germline V gene. CDR3 sequence reads: CASNPGVTREQYF. CDR3 nucleotides: TGTGCCAGCAACCCAGGGGTGACGCGAGAGCAGTACTTC.

The V and J genes are TRBV25-1 and TRBJ2-6, with D unclear. The CDR3 spans 17 residues. V lost 3 bases and J 0 bases, leaving 12 bases between the germline ends. Germline CDR1 reads MGHDK; CDR2 reads SYGVNS. DNA for the CDR3: TGTGCCAGCAGTGACGCACCTAGTGGCTCTGGGGCCAACGTCCTGACTTTC. Translating gives CASSDAPSGSGANVLTF.

The chain is built from TRBV29-1 and TRBJ1-1; D not resolved. The CDR3 contains 13 residues. Looked up from germline, CDR1 is SQVTM and CDR2 is ANQGSEA. V lost 0 bases to trimming and J lost 2 bases, with 7 bases between them. In DNA form, the CDR3 reads TGCAGCGTTGAAGAGCATACCAACACTGAAGCTTTCTTT. This encodes CSVEEHTNTEAFF.

The J gene is TRBJ2-7, the V gene TRBV7-6; 8 bases fit TRBD1. The V gene end was trimmed by 6 bases and the J gene end by 2 bases; junction bases not matched to a gene: 3. The CDR3 is 13 amino acids. Per germline, CDR1 SGHVS and CDR2 FNYEAQ. The CDR3 sequence is CASSRQGTYEQYF. The CDR3 coding sequence is TGTGCCAGCAGTCGACAGGGGACCTACGAGCAGTACTTC. Full variable domain (missing parts from reference TRBV7-6 and TRBJ2-7): GAGVSQSPRYKVTKRGQDVALRCDPISGHVSLYWYRQALGQGPEFLTYFNYEAQQDKSGLPNDRFSAERPEGSISTLTIQRTEQRDSAMYRCASSRQGTYEQYFGPGTRLTVT.

This clone was recorded a few times. The chain combines TRBV2 with TRBJ1-2; 8 nucleotides agree with TRBD1. CDR3 length equals 14 residues. Losses at the gene ends were 7 bases for V and 1 base for J; bases not matched to a gene: 5. Germline CDR1 and CDR2: SNHLY and FYNNEI. CDR3 residues: CASIGTGFNYGYTF. CDR3 nucleotides: TGTGCCAGCATCGGGACAGGTTTTAACTATGGCTACACCTTC.

CDR3 in DNA: TGCGCCAGCAGCTTACGGACTAGCGGGGGTACAGATACGCAGTATTTT. It specifies CASSLRTSGGTDTQYF. J is TRBJ2-3 and V is TRBV5-1, with 13 bases aligning to TRBD2. V trimming: 2 bases; J trimming: 3 bases; junction bases outside the gene matches: 3. CDR1 and CDR2 (germline): SGHRS, YFSETQ. This CDR3 contains 16 residues.

The J gene is TRBJ2-3, the V gene TRBV4-1, with 10 bases matching TRBD2. The germline CDR1 and CDR2 sequences are MGHRA and YSYEKL. Germline trimming cut 3 bases from V and 6 bases from J; bases unmatched to any gene: 9. CDR3 length: 16 amino acids. In DNA form, the CDR3 reads TGCGCCAGCAGCCACCCAGCGGGGGGGCCATCCGATACGCAGTATTTT. Translating gives CASSHPAGGPSDTQYF.

This chain links TRBV5-1 with TRBJ1-2; D unresolved. The germline V gene has CDR1 SGHRS and CDR2 YFSETQ. V dropped 3 bases and J dropped 5 bases, with 8 bases sitting between them. This CDR3 is 12 amino acids long. The CDR3 nucleotides read TGCGCCAGCAGCTCGGGAGCATATGGCTACACCTTC. Its protein product is CASSSGAYGYTF.

Here the CDR3 reads CAWSVQGVNIQYF. CDR3 nucleotide sequence: TGTGCCTGGAGTGTGCAGGGGGTAAACATTCAGTACTTC. The chain is built from TRBV30 and TRBJ2-4; TRBD1 matches 7 bases. The V segment lost 0 bases and the J segment 6 bases; nucleotides outside the gene matches: 2. CDR3 length: 13 amino acids. Germline V CDR1 and CDR2: GTSNPN, SVGIG (reference sequence).

This clone occurred a few times. This chain links TRBV5-1 with TRBJ2-3; possible D gene TRBD2, 5 bases. This CDR3 spans 15 amino acids. V lost 0 bases and J 0 bases, leaving 8 bases between the germline ends. Germline V gene sequence: CDR1 SGHRS, CDR2 YFSETQ. In DNA, the CDR3 is TGCGCCAGCAGCTTGGTCGGAGGAAGCACAGATACGCAGTATTTT. Its protein product is CASSLVGGSTDTQYF.

This chain connects TRBV10-3 to TRBJ2-7; TRBD1 matches at 8 bases. The CDR3 has 14 residues. The V gene end was trimmed by 4 bases and the J gene end by 0 bases; junction bases not matched to a gene: 2. Germline CDR1 ENHRY, CDR2 SYGVKD. The CDR3 nucleotides read TGTGCCATCAGTGGGACAGGGTACTCCTACGAGCAGTACTTC. Protein sequence: CAISGTGYSYEQYF.

This chain joins TRBV18 and TRBJ2-5; 9 nucleotides align to TRBD1. V lost 3 bases to trimming and J lost 4 bases; unmatched junction nucleotides: 6. The CDR3 length is 15 residues. Germline V gene sequence: CDR1 KGHSH, CDR2 LQKENI. The CDR3 loop reads CASSPTGTGPETQYF. In nucleotides, the CDR3 is TGTGCCAGCTCACCGACCGGGACAGGGCCAGAGACCCAGTACTTC. Together with reference TRBV18 and TRBJ2-5, the CDR3 gives the full variable domain: NAGVMQNPRHLVRRRGQEARLRCSPMKGHSHVYWYRQLPEEGLKFMVYLQKENIIDESGMPKERFSAEFPKEGPSILRIQQVVRGDSAAYFCASSPTGTGPETQYFGPGTRLLVL.

The chain joins TRBV27 to TRBJ2-5, with a weak D call TRBD1 (5 bases). Germline V gives CDR1 MNHEY, CDR2 SMNVEV (reference sequence). The CDR3 runs to 14 residues. Trimming stripped 6 bases from V and 1 base from J, with 12 bases between. The CDR3 is CASSTGGAQETQYF. In DNA form, the CDR3 reads TGTGCCAGCAGCACAGGTGGCGCCCAAGAGACCCAGTACTTC.

This rearrangement joins TRBV10-3 to TRBJ2-5, with D possibly TRBD1 on 6 matching bases. This CDR3 region has 11 residues. Germline CDR1 and CDR2: ENHRY and SYGVKD. V was shortened by 7 bases and J by 3 bases, with 6 bases between the two germline ends. The CDR3 region has the DNA TGTGCCATCAAGGGGGAAGAGACCCAGTACTTC. It codes for CAIKGEETQYF.

V and J are TRBV4-3 and TRBJ1-1; tentative D call: TRBD1 (6 bases). This CDR3 region has 15 residues. V lost 2 bases and J lost 0, with 10 bases in between. The V gene's germline CDR1 is LGHNA and CDR2 YSLEER. CDR3 protein: CASSQPTGLNTEAFF. CDR3 nucleotide sequence: TGCGCCAGCAGCCAACCGACAGGATTGAACACTGAAGCTTTCTTT.

The sample holds one count of this clone. V usage is TRBV29-1 and J usage is TRBJ2-3; the match to TRBD2 covers 7 bases. V lost 5 bases, J lost 2 bases, and 1 base stayed unmatched. CDR1 SQVTM and CDR2 ANQGSEA come from the germline V gene. CDR3 size: 12 residues. In DNA, the CDR3 is TGCAGCGTTAGCGGGGACACAGATACGCAGTATTTT. Amino acid sequence: CSVSGDTDTQYF.

The count of this clone is one. The chain combines TRBV7-8 with TRBJ2-3; 7 positions match TRBD2. V was clipped by 8 bases and J by 3 bases; unmatched bases: 11. CDR1 SGHVS and CDR2 FQNEAQ come from the germline V gene. The CDR3 runs to 15 residues. CDR3 in DNA: TGTGCCAGCGATCGGAGCGGGGAGAAGACAGATACGCAGTATTTT. Translating gives CASDRSGEKTDTQYF.

The chain uses TRBV30 and TRBJ2-5, with 7 positions matching TRBD1. CDR1 is GTSNPN, CDR2 SVGIG, per germline (reference sequence). V lost 3 bases and J lost 3; bases outside the gene matches: 4. CDR3 length equals 13 residues. CDR3 in amino acids: CAWSRDRKETQYF. CDR3 DNA: TGTGCCTGGAGCCGGGACAGAAAAGAGACCCAGTACTTC.

J is TRBJ1-2 and V is TRBV7-3; D remains unclear. This CDR3 has 13 amino acids. Looked up from germline, CDR1 is SGHTA and CDR2 is FQGTGA. The V end was cut by 2 bases, the J end by 2 bases, with 6 bases between. The CDR3 protein is CASSLAFNYGYTF. The CDR3 DNA sequence: TGTGCCAGCAGCTTAGCATTCAACTATGGCTACACCTTC. The whole variable domain, remainder taken from reference TRBV7-3 and TRBJ1-2, is GAGVSQTPSNKVTEKGKYVELRCDPISGHTALYWYRQSLGQGPEFLIYFQGTGAADDSGLPNDRFFAVRPEGSVSTLKIQRTERGDSAVYLCASSLAFNYGYTFGSGTRLTVV.